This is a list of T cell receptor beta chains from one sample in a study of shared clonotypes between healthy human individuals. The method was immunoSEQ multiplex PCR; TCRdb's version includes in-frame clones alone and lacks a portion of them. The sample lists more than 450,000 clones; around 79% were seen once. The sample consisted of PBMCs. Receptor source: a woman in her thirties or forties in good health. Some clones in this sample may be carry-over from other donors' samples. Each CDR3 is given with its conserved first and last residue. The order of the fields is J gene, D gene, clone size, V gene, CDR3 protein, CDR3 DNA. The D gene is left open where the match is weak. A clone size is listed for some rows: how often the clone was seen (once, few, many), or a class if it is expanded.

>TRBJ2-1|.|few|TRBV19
CASSIGVVRYNEQFF
TGTGCCAGTAGTATCGGAGTAGTCCGGTACAATGAGCAGTTCTTC
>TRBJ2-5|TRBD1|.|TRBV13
CASSLPGQVQETQYF
TGTGCCAGCAGCCTCCCCGGACAGGTACAAGAGACCCAGTACTTC
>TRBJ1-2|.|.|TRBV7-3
CASSPDRNYGYTF
TGTGCCAGCAGCCCCGACAGGAACTATGGCTACACCTTC
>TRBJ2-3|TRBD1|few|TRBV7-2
CASSPNRGSTDTQYF
TGTGCCAGCAGCCCTAACAGGGGTAGCACAGATACGCAGTATTTT
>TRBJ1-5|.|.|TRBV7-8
CASSLGSAGGNQPQHF
TGTGCCAGCAGCTTAGGGTCAGCAGGCGGCAATCAGCCCCAGCATTTT
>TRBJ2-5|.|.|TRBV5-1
CASSLGAIEGTQYF
TGCGCCAGCAGCTTGGGGGCCATCGAGGGGACCCAGTACTTC
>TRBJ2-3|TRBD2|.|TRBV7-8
CASSLALAATDTQYF
TGTGCCAGCAGCTTAGCCCTAGCGGCCACAGATACGCAGTATTTT
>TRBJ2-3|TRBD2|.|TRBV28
CASSLLAGGPGDTQYF
TGTGCCAGCAGCTTACTAGCGGGAGGGCCGGGAGATACGCAGTATTTT
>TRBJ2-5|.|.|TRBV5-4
CASSQELGSETQYF
TGTGCCAGCAGCCAAGAGCTGGGTAGCGAGACCCAGTACTTC
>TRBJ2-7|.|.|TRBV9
CASSVSPGYEQYF
TGTGCCAGCAGCGTTTCCCCGGGCTACGAGCAGTACTTC
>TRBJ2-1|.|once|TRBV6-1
CASRGTVSYNEQFF
TGTGCCAGCAGAGGTACGGTCTCCTACAATGAGCAGTTCTTC
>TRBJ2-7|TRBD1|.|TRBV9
CASSVGGTGSYEQYF
TGTGCCAGCAGCGTAGGAGGGACAGGGTCATACGAGCAGTACTTC
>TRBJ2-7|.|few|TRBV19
CASSEGGGYEQYF
TGTGCCAGTAGTGAGGGCGGCGGCTACGAGCAGTACTTC
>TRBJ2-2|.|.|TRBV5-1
CASSLWETGELFF
TGCGCCAGCAGCTTGTGGGAAACCGGGGAGCTGTTTTTT
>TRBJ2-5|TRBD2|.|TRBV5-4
CASSSGLAGGETQYF
TGTGCCAGCAGCTCGGGACTAGCGGGAGGGGAGACCCAGTACTTC
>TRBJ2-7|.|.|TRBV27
CASSRSGARGSYEQYF
TGTGCCAGCAGTCGTTCGGGGGCGCGGGGCTCCTACGAGCAGTACTTC
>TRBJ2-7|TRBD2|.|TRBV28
CASSQLAGGVYEQYF
TGTGCCAGCAGCCAACTAGCGGGAGGGGTCTACGAGCAGTACTTC
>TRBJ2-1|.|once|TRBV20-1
CSASHNEQFF
TGCAGTGCATCACACAATGAGCAGTTCTTC
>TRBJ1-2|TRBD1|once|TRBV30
CAWRGQGPYGYTF
TGTGCCTGGAGGGGACAGGGGCCCTATGGCTACACCTTC
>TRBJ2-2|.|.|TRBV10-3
CAISAGGGNGELFF
TGTGCCATCAGCGCCGGGGGCGGGAACGGGGAGCTGTTTTTT
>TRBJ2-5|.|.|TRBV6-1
CASSPVGGLETQYF
TGTGCCAGCAGTCCTGTCGGAGGTTTAGAGACCCAGTACTTC
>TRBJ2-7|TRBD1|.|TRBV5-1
CASSLATNRGSYEQYF
TGCGCCAGCAGCTTAGCCACCAACAGGGGTTCCTACGAGCAGTACTTC
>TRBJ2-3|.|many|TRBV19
CASTERSTQYF
TGTGCCAGTACAGAGCGGTCTACGCAGTATTTT
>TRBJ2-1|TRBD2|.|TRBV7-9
CASSRTGLAGLNEQFF
TGTGCCAGCAGCCGGACGGGACTAGCGGGACTAAATGAGCAGTTCTTC
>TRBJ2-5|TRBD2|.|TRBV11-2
CASSLASGIGETQYF
TGTGCCAGCAGCTTAGCTAGCGGGATCGGGGAGACCCAGTACTTC
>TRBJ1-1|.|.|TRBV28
CASSSSDMTRGAQNTEAFF
.
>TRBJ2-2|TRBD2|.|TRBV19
CASMPPLAGGPYTGELFF
TGTGCCAGTATGCCCCCACTAGCGGGAGGGCCTTACACCGGGGAGCTGTTTTTT
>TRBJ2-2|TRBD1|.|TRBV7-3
CASAQGAGTGELFF
TGTGCCAGCGCCCAGGGGGCGGGCACCGGGGAGCTGTTTTTT